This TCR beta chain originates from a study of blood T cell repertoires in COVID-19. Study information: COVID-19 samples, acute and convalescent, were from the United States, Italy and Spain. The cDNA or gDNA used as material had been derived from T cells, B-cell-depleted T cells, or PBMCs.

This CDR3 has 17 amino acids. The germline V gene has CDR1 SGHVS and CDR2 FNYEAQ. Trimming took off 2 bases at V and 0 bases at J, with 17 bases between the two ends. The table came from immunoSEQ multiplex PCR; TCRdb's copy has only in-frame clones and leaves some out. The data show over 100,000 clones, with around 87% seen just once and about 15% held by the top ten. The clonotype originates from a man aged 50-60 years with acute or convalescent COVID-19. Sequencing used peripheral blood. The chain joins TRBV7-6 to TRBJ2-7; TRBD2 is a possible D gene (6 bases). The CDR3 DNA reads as TGTGCCAGCAGCTTAAGCTCCGGGGCGGGGTACTCCTACGAGCAGTACTTC. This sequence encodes CASSLSSGAGYSYEQYF.